This T cell receptor (beta chain) was sequenced in a study of blood T cell repertoires in COVID-19. Assay: immunoSEQ multiplex PCR; the TCRdb copy retains only in-frame clones and omits some. The sample contains about 200,000 clones, around four fifths of which appear only once. Deletions cut 4 bases from V and 7 bases from J, with 14 bases between. CDR3 length: 15 residues. Per the germline V gene, CDR1 is SNHLY and CDR2 is FYNNEI. This sequence was found in a man aged 55 to 70 with COVID-19, enrolled during active disease. The sample consisted of peripheral blood. The chain combines TRBV2 with TRBJ1-6, with D uncertain. CDR3 sequence: CASSGPTSGNSPLHF. The CDR3 DNA is TGTGCCAGCAGTGGCCCGACATCGGGGAATTCACCCCTCCACTTT. The full variable domain, in which reference TRBV2 and TRBJ1-6 provide the parts outside the CDR3, is EPEVTQTPSHQVTQMGQEVILRCVPISNHLYFYWYRQILGQKVEFLVSFYNNEISEKSEIFDDQFSVERPDGSNFTLKIRSTKLEDSAMYFCASSGPTSGNSPLHFGNGTRLTVT.